The 26 T cell receptor beta chains presented below share a single source sample, sequenced in a study of cytomegalovirus exposure and HLA in healthy donors. The PCR used 60 Vbeta and 13 Jbeta primers. Clones were sequenced by immunoSEQ multiplex PCR, and TCRdb holds only the in-frame ones, with some missing. Here the sample spans around 210,000 clones, about 88% being singletons. The sequenced sample was PBMCs. The receptors here all came from a girl aged 2 to 9 in good health and CMV-seronegative.

Comments on this clone: One end of the junction is discordant with germline, which a read error may explain. The V call is TRBV7-9, the J call TRBJ2-3; a possible D gene is TRBD2 (6 bases). CDR1 SEHNR and CDR2 FQNEAQ come from the germline V gene (reference sequence). This CDR3 has 12 amino acids. The CDR3 protein is CSSSLRRGKMYF. The CDR3 coding sequence is TGTTCCAGCAGCCTCAGGCGGGGCAAGATGTATTTT.

The chain recombines TRBV7-2 with TRBJ2-7, with D possibly being TRBD2 (5 bases). In germline, CDR1 is SGHTA, CDR2 FQGNSA. This CDR3 spans 16 amino acids. With 3 bases removed from V and 0 bases from J, the gap between germline ends came to 15 bases. The CDR3 nucleotides read TGTGCCAGCAGCTTCCGGAGGCCCCTGAGCTCCTACGAGCAGTACTTC. Translated, it gives CASSFRRPLSSYEQYF.

V gene TRBV7-3 combines with J gene TRBJ2-3; unclear D gene. CDR1 is SGHTA and CDR2 is FQGTGA in the germline V gene. The CDR3 is 13 residues long. V was pared by 2 bases and J by 1 base, with 4 bases between. CDR3 nucleotide sequence: TGTGCCAGCAGCTTACAGGGCACAGATACGCAGTATTTT. Translated, it gives CASSLQGTDTQYF.

DNA of the CDR3: TGTGCCAGCAGTAGCCCCCAGGGCGAGCAGTACTTC. This codes for CASSSPQGEQYF. This sequence joins TRBV6-6 and TRBJ2-7; TRBD1 might be the D (5 bases). Trimming cost V 5 bases and J 6 bases, with 11 bases left between them. Germline V gene lookup returns CDR1 MNHNY and CDR2 SVGAGI (reference sequence). The CDR3 sequence is 12 residues long.

DNA of the CDR3: TGTGCCAGCAGCTTTAAGGGGACAGGGGGCTCCTACGAGCAGTACTTC. Translating it yields CASSFKGTGGSYEQYF. The genes are TRBV5-6 and TRBJ2-7; 11 bases fit TRBD1. The junction had 4 bases not matched to a gene; V was cut back by 2 bases and J by 0 bases. CDR3 length: 16 amino acids. Germline values: CDR1 SGHDT, CDR2 YYEEEE.

The gene calls are TRBV5-1 and TRBJ1-1; 11 bases are shared with TRBD1. The ends lost 2 bases at V and 0 bases at J; junction bases unmatched: 6. CDR1 and CDR2 from the germline V gene are SGHRS and YFSETQ. The CDR3 has 17 residues. The DNA of the CDR3 is TGCGCCAGCAGCTTCCGGGACAGGGGGTTCATGAACACTGAAGCTTTCTTT. As protein: CASSFRDRGFMNTEAFF.

The gene calls are TRBV7-2 and TRBJ2-7; D gene ambiguous. The CDR3 loop spans 13 amino acids. Germline assignment: CDR1 SGHTA and CDR2 FQGNSA. Trimming took 5 bases from V and 2 from J, leaving 10 bases between them. The CDR3 sequence is CASSPPGTYEQYF. CDR3 sequence (DNA): TGTGCCAGCAGCCCGCCAGGAACCTACGAGCAGTACTTC. Full variable domain (remainder filled in from reference TRBV7-2 and TRBJ2-7): GAGVSQSPSNKVTEKGKDVELRCDPISGHTALYWYRQSLGQGLEFLIYFQGNSAPDKSGLPSDRFSAERTGGSVSTLTIQRTQQEDSAVYLCASSPPGTYEQYFGPGTRLTVT.

The chain employs TRBV9 and TRBJ1-2; 9 positions agree with TRBD1. This CDR3 is 15 amino acids long. V dropped 4 bases and J dropped 4; count of bases not matched to a gene: 8. CDR1 and CDR2 (germline): SGDLS, YYNGEE. CDR3 loop: CASSLRTGEAYGYTF. In DNA form, the CDR3 reads TGTGCCAGCAGCCTCCGGACAGGGGAAGCCTATGGCTACACCTTC.

This clone has a single count. The chain uses TRBV5-6 and TRBJ2-1; D remains unclear. The CDR3 contains 17 residues. The germline V and J ends were trimmed by 3 bases and 0 bases, with 16 bases remaining between them. Germline-derived CDR1 and CDR2 are SGHDT and YYEEEE. CDR3 DNA: TGTGCCAGCAGCTCCCTTGGTAATCGGAGCTCCTACAATGAGCAGTTCTTC. Protein sequence: CASSSLGNRSSYNEQFF.

V gene TRBV25-1 combines with J gene TRBJ1-3, with TRBD1 identical over 7 bases. After removal of 6 bases from V and 0 bases from J, the junction contained 5 bases not matched to a gene. Germline V lookup: CDR1 MGHDK, CDR2 SYGVNS. The CDR3 spans 15 residues. The CDR3 sequence is CASRETGHSGNTIYF. CDR3 DNA sequence: TGTGCCAGCAGGGAGACAGGGCACTCTGGAAACACCATATATTTT.

This clone was seen a handful of times. This chain links TRBV6-5 with TRBJ2-5; TRBD1 is a possible D gene (5 bases). Germline V gene sequence: CDR1 MNHEY, CDR2 SVGAGI. This CDR3 comprises 13 residues. V lost 5 bases, J lost 7 bases, and 14 bases lay in between. CDR3 sequence reads: CASSDPGKRTQYF. In DNA form, the CDR3 reads TGTGCCAGCAGTGATCCAGGGAAGAGGACCCAGTACTTC.

This chain links TRBV28 with TRBJ2-7, with 8 bases aligning to TRBD2. The germline gives CDR1 MDHEN, CDR2 SYDVKM. The CDR3 contains 15 residues. V trimming: 5 bases; J trimming: 1 base; junction bases outside the gene matches: 7. CDR3 in amino acids: CASSPAASGSYEQYF. CDR3 nucleotides: TGTGCCAGCAGTCCCGCCGCTAGCGGGTCCTACGAGCAGTACTTC.

The rearrangement links TRBV7-9 to TRBJ1-2; a weak D match, TRBD1 (5 bases). Germline V gene sequence: CDR1 SEHNR, CDR2 FQNEAQ (reference sequence). The CDR3 spans 17 residues. Trimming left V 2 bases short and J 8 bases short, with 24 bases between. The CDR3 DNA follows: TGTGCCAGCAGCTTATCTGAGGCGACAGCCAGGAGGGAGGGCTACACCTTC. Protein: CASSLSEATARREGYTF.

The chain combines TRBV7-2 with TRBJ2-7; 15 nucleotides line up with TRBD2. This CDR3 spans 16 amino acids. The J segment lost 3 bases and the V segment lost 6 bases, leaving 6 bases of the junction unmatched. Looked up from germline, CDR1 is SGHTA and CDR2 is FQGNSA. CDR3 in amino acids: CASSLPGLAGGYEQYF. The CDR3 coding sequence is TGTGCCAGCAGTCTTCCGGGACTAGCGGGAGGCTACGAGCAGTACTTC.

In this sample, this clone turned up once. Other DNA variants within this sample encode the same CDR3. This chain joins TRBV30 and TRBJ2-7, with TRBD1 identical over 9 bases. The J segment lost 3 bases and the V segment lost 3 bases, leaving 3 bases of the junction unmatched. Germline assignment: CDR1 GTSNPN and CDR2 SVGIG (reference sequence). This CDR3 is built from 13 residues. The chain's CDR3 is CAWSPDRGYEQYF. The CDR3 bases are TGTGCCTGGAGCCCGGACAGGGGCTACGAGCAGTACTTC.

The J gene is TRBJ2-1, the V gene TRBV6-5, with 8 bases matching TRBD2. The germline CDR1 and CDR2 sequences are MNHEY and SVGAGI. The length of the CDR3 is 15 residues. V lost 6 bases and J lost 5; bases outside the gene matches: 9. CDR3 nucleotide sequence: TGTGCCAGCAGCGAGGCGACTAGCGTAAACAATGAGCAGTTCTTC. It encodes CASSEATSVNNEQFF.

The rearrangement joins TRBV30 to TRBJ1-1; D is ambiguous. Germline CDR1 is GTSNPN and CDR2 is SVGIG (reference sequence). The CDR3 contains 14 residues. The DNA of the CDR3 is TGTGCATACGAGGGTGGTAGAATGAACACTGAAGCTTTCTTT. Amino acid sequence: CAYEGGRMNTEAFF. Filled out from reference TRBV30 and TRBJ1-1, the complete variable domain reads SQTIHQWPATLVQPVGSPLSLECTVEGTSNPNLYWYRQAAGRGLQLLFYSVGIGQISSEVPQNLSASRPQDRQFILSSKKLLLSDSGFYLCAYEGGRMNTEAFFGQGTRLTVV.

The chain combines TRBV7-6 with TRBJ2-1, with 9 bases lining up with TRBD2. CDR1 SGHVS and CDR2 FNYEAQ come from the germline V gene. The CDR3 totals 15 residues. With V trimmed by 1 base and J by 9 bases, 7 bases remained unmatched. The chain's CDR3 is CASSLEGGRAGEQFF. The CDR3 DNA sequence: TGTGCCAGCAGCTTAGAGGGCGGGAGGGCCGGTGAGCAGTTCTTC.

The rearrangement joins TRBV6-6 to TRBJ1-5; TRBD1 aligns across 7 bases. V shed 6 bases, J shed 5 bases, and the junction held 7 bases outside the gene matches. The CDR3 has 14 amino acids. CDR1 MNHNY and CDR2 SVGAGI come from the germline V gene (reference sequence). The CDR3 loop reads CASRYGTDYQPQHF. DNA for the CDR3: TGTGCCAGCAGGTATGGGACAGACTATCAGCCCCAGCATTTT.

The chain recombines TRBV5-1 with TRBJ1-1; 8 positions agree with TRBD1. Trimming removed 1 base from V and 1 base from J; junction bases left unmatched: 6. This CDR3 comprises 16 residues. Germline values: CDR1 SGHRS, CDR2 YFSETQ. DNA of the CDR3: TGCGCCAGCAGCTTGACAGGGGGGGTAACGAACACTGAAGCTTTCTTT. Its translation is CASSLTGGVTNTEAFF.

The V gene is TRBV23-1, the J gene TRBJ1-2, with a weak D call TRBD1 (6 bases). TRBV23-1 counts as an open reading frame of uncertain function. CDR3 size: 18 residues. V dropped 0 bases and J dropped 6 bases, with 23 bases sitting between them. CDR3 in DNA: TGCGCCAGCAGTCAATCAACAAACGGACAGTTGGGGTTGGATGGCTACACCTTC. Translated, it gives CASSQSTNGQLGLDGYTF.

The genes are TRBV29-1 and TRBJ2-1; 14 positions match TRBD2. The J segment lost 1 base and the V segment lost 7 bases, leaving 9 bases of the junction unmatched. The CDR3 consists of 17 residues. Germline V gene data show CDR1 as SQVTM and CDR2 as ANQGSEA. As DNA, the CDR3 is TGCAGCGCCCCCGGGACTAGCGGGGGCTATTCCTACAATGAGCAGTTCTTC. It translates to CSAPGTSGGYSYNEQFF.

The chain recombines TRBV4-1 with TRBJ2-5; unclear D gene. The CDR3 runs 15 residues. In germline, CDR1 is MGHRA, CDR2 YSYEKL. The V end was cut by 0 bases, the J end by 3 bases, with 11 bases between. The CDR3 DNA is TGCGCCAGCAGCCAAGAGCTTCGGTCTAAAGAGACCCAGTACTTC. Amino acid sequence: CASSQELRSKETQYF.

The chain uses TRBV5-1 and TRBJ2-5, with TRBD2 identical over 13 bases. With V trimmed by 4 bases and J by 1 base, 4 bases remained unmatched. The CDR3 is made up of 16 amino acids. CDR1 and CDR2 (germline): SGHRS, YFSETQ. In nucleotides, the CDR3 is TGCGCCAGCAGCCCGGGGACTAGCGGGACCCAAGAGACCCAGTACTTC. Amino acid sequence: CASSPGTSGTQETQYF.

To note about this clone: Without the conserved terminal phenylalanine or tryptophan, this CDR3 likely stems from a read error. The limits of the CDR3 on the DNA are not certain, so only TCRdb's listed CDR3 is given. The V call is TRBV21-1, the J call TRBJ1-3. TRBV21-1 corresponds to a pseudogene. Both ends counted, the CDR3 spans 10 residues. CDR3 loop: CASSKKGGGR.

The rearrangement joins TRBV7-9 to TRBJ2-1, with a weak D call TRBD1 (6 bases). In germline, CDR1 is SEHNR, CDR2 FQNEAQ (reference sequence). The CDR3 is 17 amino acids. The V and J ends lost 2 bases and 5 bases respectively, with 19 bases between them. The DNA of the CDR3 is TGTGCCAGCAGCTTAACCAGGACAGTAGGGCAACACAATGAGCAGTTCTTC. Protein: CASSLTRTVGQHNEQFF.